Presented here are 15 T cell receptor beta chains from one specimen sequenced in a study of metastatic and nonmetastatic thyroid tumors. Each patient came to thyroid surgery without any prior treatment (of any kind). TCRdb ran MiXCR on the PCR reads. The table shows some 33,000 clones, with roughly 6.8% occurring only once. The sequencing input was blood. The receptors here all came from a female donor with papillary thyroid cancer or a benign thyroid nodule (not recorded which). Some clones in this sample may be carry-over from other donors' samples.

This clone has ten or more counts. This chain connects TRBV7-2 to TRBJ2-1, with 7 bases matching TRBD1. The CDR3 is made up of 13 amino acids. The trim removed 5 bases at V and 5 bases at J, leaving 3 bases unmatched. Germline loops: CDR1 SGHTA, CDR2 FQGNSA. This CDR3 is CASSRQGNNEQFF. The CDR3 region has the DNA TGTGCCAGCAGCCGACAGGGAAACAATGAGCAGTTCTTC.

This clone was recorded at least ten times. This chain joins TRBV28 and TRBJ1-6; 10 bases line up with TRBD1. Germline V gives CDR1 MDHEN, CDR2 SYDVKM. The CDR3 is 16 amino acids. Trimming took 3 bases from V and 11 from J; bases not matched to a gene: 10. In nucleotides, the CDR3 is TGTGCCAGCAGTTTCCGGGACAGGGGTAGGTGGGCACCCCTCCACTTT. This translates into CASSFRDRGRWAPLHF. The full variable domain, in which reference TRBV28 and TRBJ1-6 provide the parts outside the CDR3, is DVKVTQSSRYLVKRTGEKVFLECVQDMDHENMFWYRQDPGLGLRLIYFSYDVKMKEKGDIPEGYSVSREKKERFSLILESASTNQTSMYLCASSFRDRGRWAPLHFGNGTRLTVT.

This clone has a count of ten or more. The genes are TRBV28 and TRBJ1-2; D unresolved. CDR3 length equals 14 residues. Germline values: CDR1 MDHEN, CDR2 SYDVKM. Between the trimmed V and J ends, which lost 4 bases and 5 bases, there was a span of 14 bases. CDR3 amino acids: CASSSPGRPYGYTF. The CDR3 DNA sequence: TGTGCCAGCAGTTCCCCCGGCCGGCCGTATGGCTACACCTTC.

As to this clone: Being one base from a much bigger clone, this may be a read error. In the same sample, other DNA sequences code for this CDR3. CDR3 region: CASSAPMGEGKQADTQYF. CDR3 DNA: TGTGCCAGCAGCGCCCCCATGGGGGAGGGGAAGCAAGCAGATACTCAGTATTTT. The chain carries TRBV9 and TRBJ2-3; TRBD2 matches 7 bases. CDR1 SGDLS and CDR2 YYNGEE come from the germline V gene. The CDR3 covers 18 residues.

This clone was detected many times. The chain links TRBV12-3 or TRBV12-4 to TRBJ1-1; D gene uncertain. This CDR3 has 10 amino acids. Trimming took off 2 bases at V and 12 bases at J, with 7 bases between the two ends. CDR3 residues: CASSLSLPFF. The CDR3 DNA follows: TGTGCCAGCAGTTTATCTCTGCCTTTCTTT.

This clone was counted at least ten times. The chain employs TRBV20-1 and TRBJ2-1, with 11 bases matching TRBD2. This CDR3 spans 17 amino acids. Unmatched junction bases numbered 8, after V lost 4 bases and J lost 0 bases. The germline V gene has CDR1 DFQATT and CDR2 SNEGSKA (reference sequence). The CDR3 is CSAIGTSGGISYNEQFF. CDR3 coding DNA: TGCAGTGCTATTGGGACTAGCGGTGGAATCTCCTACAATGAGCAGTTCTTC.

This clone has ten or more counts. The J gene is TRBJ2-6, the V gene TRBV7-9; D is possibly TRBD2 (5 bases). V was shortened by 8 bases and J by 0 bases, with 14 bases between the two germline ends. This CDR3 comprises 16 residues. Looked up from germline, CDR1 is SEHNR and CDR2 is FQNEAQ (reference sequence). The CDR3 region has the DNA TGTGCCAGCCCCGCGGGCCGTTTCTCTGGGGCCAACGTCCTGACTTTC. It is translated as CASPAGRFSGANVLTF. Looking up the rest from reference TRBV7-9 and TRBJ2-6 gives the full variable domain: DTGVSQNPRHKITKRGQNVTFRCDPISEHNRLYWYRQTLGQGPEFLTYFQNEAQLEKSRLLSDRFSAERPKGSFSTLEIQRTEQGDSAMYLCASPAGRFSGANVLTFGAGSRLTVL.

This clone appeared many times. CDR3 DNA sequence: TGTGCCAGCAGTTCAAAGAGGACCGGATCCCGCCCTTCTGGGGCCAACGTCCTGACTTTC. The encoded protein is CASSSKRTGSRPSGANVLTF. The V gene is TRBV28, the J gene TRBJ2-6; no firm D call. This CDR3 has 20 amino acids. V was cut by 4 bases and J by 1 base, with 23 bases left in between. CDR1 MDHEN and CDR2 SYDVKM come from the germline V gene.

The chain couples TRBV5-1 to TRBJ1-2; 10 positions match TRBD1. The CDR3 sequence is 15 residues long. The V and J ends lost 0 bases and 4 bases, in that order; junction bases with no gene match: 3. In germline, CDR1 is SGHRS, CDR2 YFSETQ. CDR3 residues: CASSLARTGGYGYTF. CDR3 in DNA: TGCGCCAGCAGCTTGGCGCGGACAGGGGGCTATGGCTACACCTTC. Looking up the rest from reference TRBV5-1 and TRBJ1-2 gives the full variable domain: KAGVTQTPRYLIKTRGQQVTLSCSPISGHRSVSWYQQTPGQGLQFLFEYFSETQRNKGNFPGRFSGRQFSNSRSEMNVSTLELGDSALYLCASSLARTGGYGYTFGSGTRLTVV.

The chain combines TRBV30 with TRBJ1-1; D perhaps matches TRBD1 (5 bases). From germline, CDR1 is GTSNPN and CDR2 SVGIG (reference sequence). CDR3 length equals 14 residues. V was shortened by 5 bases and J by 3 bases, with 16 bases between the two germline ends. The CDR3 nucleotides read TGTGCCTGGGGTTGGGGGGTAGGGGACACTGAAGCTTTCTTT. This gives the protein CAWGWGVGDTEAFF.

As for this clone: Given a much more abundant clone one base away, this may be a read error. The chain has TRBV6-2 or TRBV6-3 and TRBJ2-2, with 13 bases identical to TRBD2. Germline trimming cut 2 bases from V and 5 bases from J; bases unmatched to any gene: 20. The germline V gene encodes CDR1 MNHEY and CDR2 SVGEGT. The CDR3 is 22 residues long. CDR3 bases: TGTGCCAGCAGTTACCGACCCACCGTGAGACTAGCGGGAGGTAGTAGGACCGGGGAGCTGTTTTTT. Amino acid sequence: CASSYRPTVRLAGGSRTGELFF.

This clone was detected ten times or more. The chain couples TRBV11-2 to TRBJ2-1; 7 positions match TRBD2. CDR1 and CDR2 from the germline V gene are SGHAT and FQNNGV. The CDR3 runs 14 residues. V dropped 6 bases and J dropped 1; count of bases not matched to a gene: 3. CDR3 residues: CASSWEGSYNEQFF. The CDR3 DNA reads TGTGCCAGCAGTTGGGAGGGATCCTACAATGAGCAGTTCTTC.

This clone has a count of ten or more. The genes are TRBV5-1 and TRBJ1-2, with D perhaps TRBD1 (5 bases). The CDR3 contains 17 residues. V was trimmed by 0 bases and J by 2 bases, leaving 17 bases between them. CDR1 is SGHRS and CDR2 is YFSETQ in the germline V gene. CDR3 in amino acids: CASSLGGPGSANYGYTF. DNA of the CDR3: TGCGCCAGCAGCTTGGGCGGGCCAGGGAGTGCGAACTATGGCTACACCTTC. Complete variable domain (other parts from reference TRBV5-1 and TRBJ1-2): KAGVTQTPRYLIKTRGQQVTLSCSPISGHRSVSWYQQTPGQGLQFLFEYFSETQRNKGNFPGRFSGRQFSNSRSEMNVSTLELGDSALYLCASSLGGPGSANYGYTFGSGTRLTVV.

This clone was observed a few times. A read error may explain this, as a much larger clone is one base away. The V call is TRBV12-3 or TRBV12-4, the J call TRBJ2-7, with 7 bases aligning to TRBD2. Judging by the DNA end, TRBJ2-5 fits better; the J call may be wrong. This CDR3 is built from 16 residues. DNA of the CDR3: TGTGCCAGCACCTCCCCCGGTTGGGGCGGGAGAGAGACCCAGTACTTC. This encodes CASTSPGWGGRETQYF.

This clone appeared many times. The chain employs TRBV12-3 or TRBV12-4 and TRBJ1-6; D may be TRBD1 (6 bases). This CDR3 is built from 14 residues. V gave up 3 bases and J gave up 8 bases, with 11 bases separating them. This CDR3 reads CASSLSGEDSPLHF. CDR3 in DNA: TGTGCCAGCAGTTTGTCAGGGGAAGATTCACCCCTCCACTTT.